This paragraph reports one T cell receptor (beta chain). This specimen belongs to a study of OX40 agonist ivuxolimab in advanced cancers. The V gene lost 0 bases and the J gene lost 3 bases, with 10 bases spanning the gap. Germline CDR1 and CDR2: SGDLS and YYNGEE. The CDR3 is 15 amino acids. TCRdb's copy holds only in-frame clones and misses some; the assay was immunoSEQ multiplex PCR. Altogether around 81,000 clones are present, around 84% being singletons, with the ten largest covering more than 6%. This receptor was taken from an adult with an advanced solid tumor such as melanoma, head and neck, liver or kidney cancer. This chain uses TRBV9 with TRBJ1-5; weak D call: TRBD1 (5 bases). This material consisted of CD4+ or CD8+ T cells sorted from blood, taken in a trial of the OX40 agonist ivuxolimab. The CDR3 nucleotides are TGTGCCAGCAGCGTAGGGGGGGTTGACAATCAGCCCCAGCATTTT. It is translated as CASSVGGVDNQPQHF.